One and the same sample provided the 8 T cell receptor beta chains below, sequenced in a study. TCRdb re-called the 5' RACE reads through MiXCR, storing one row per CDR3 protein. The sample has about 54,000 distinct CDR3 sequences; about a sixth are singletons. Sequencing used naive CD4+ T cells sorted from blood. Subset here: naive CD4+ T cells, CD4+CD45RA+CD25-. These TCRs come from a female donor with breast cancer.

Only a few counts were recorded for this clonotype. The J gene is TRBJ1-1, the V gene TRBV20-1; D gene ambiguous. CDR1 is DFQATT and CDR2 is SNEGSKA in the germline V gene (reference sequence). This CDR3 is 15 amino acids long. V lost 2 bases and J 0 bases, leaving 13 bases between the germline ends. The CDR3 reads CSARSGANMNTEAFF. CDR3 coding DNA: TGCAGTGCTAGATCGGGCGCCAACATGAACACTGAAGCTTTCTTT.

This clonotype has just a few counts. The genes are TRBV29-1 and TRBJ1-4; D unclear. V lost 5 bases and J lost 5, with 9 bases in between. The CDR3 length is 12 residues. Germline loops: CDR1 SQVTM, CDR2 ANQGSEA. The chain's CDR3 is CSVSTANEKLFF. Written as DNA, the CDR3 is TGCAGCGTTTCAACAGCGAATGAAAAACTGTTTTTT.

The DNA of the CDR3 is TGCAGTGCTAGGGCGACAGGGGCAGGTAACGAGCAGTACTTC. Encoded protein: CSARATGAGNEQYF. The genes are TRBV20-1 and TRBJ2-7; TRBD1 agrees at 8 bases. This CDR3 region has 14 residues. CDR1 and CDR2 from the germline V gene are DFQATT and SNEGSKA (reference sequence). The V gene end was trimmed by 3 bases and the J gene end by 5 bases; junction bases not matched to a gene: 9.

This clonotype has at least ten counts. The V call is TRBV7-9, the J call TRBJ1-5; TRBD1 is a possible D gene (6 bases). Germline CDR1 and CDR2: SEHNR and FQNEAQ (reference sequence). V was shortened by 5 bases and J by 7 bases, with 15 bases between the two germline ends. The CDR3 consists of 14 residues. The DNA of the CDR3 is TGTGCCAGCAGCGGCAGGGGAGGTTGGCAGCCCCAGCATTTT. Translation: CASSGRGGWQPQHF.

The gene calls are TRBV24-1 and TRBJ2-3; D unresolved. Germline CDR1 reads KGHDR; CDR2 reads SFDVKD. Trimming took off 4 bases at V and 1 base at J, with 11 bases between the two ends. This CDR3 region has 15 residues. The CDR3: CATSDRSTGTDTQYF. The DNA of the CDR3 is TGTGCCACCAGTGACCGGTCTACCGGCACAGATACGCAGTATTTT.

This clonotype occurred many times. This sequence joins TRBV6-5 and TRBJ1-1, with D hard to call. CDR3 length: 15 residues. V shed 8 bases and J shed 9 bases, with 25 bases lying between them. Germline CDR1 MNHEY, CDR2 SVGAGI. The CDR3 coding sequence is TGTGCCAGCCGGAACTTAAGGACGGCTCTCAACAAAGCTTTCTTT. Translated: CASRNLRTALNKAFF.

CDR3 nucleotides: TGTGCCAGCACTCCTTCTTCGGGACTAGCGGGAGTCTACAATGAGCAGTTCTTC. Amino acids: CASTPSSGLAGVYNEQFF. This chain uses TRBV12-3 or TRBV12-4 with TRBJ2-1; TRBD2 aligns across 14 bases. The trim removed 7 bases at V and 3 bases at J, leaving 11 bases unmatched. The CDR3 loop spans 18 amino acids.

This clonotype occurred a few times. This chain joins TRBV7-6 and TRBJ2-7; 7 positions match TRBD1. V shed 0 bases and J 5 bases; nucleotides not matched to a gene: 7. The CDR3 covers 15 residues. The V gene's germline CDR1 is SGHVS and CDR2 FNYEAQ. CDR3 amino acids: CASSLAQGQGHEQYF. The CDR3 region has the DNA TGTGCCAGCAGCTTAGCACAGGGGCAGGGGCACGAGCAGTACTTC.